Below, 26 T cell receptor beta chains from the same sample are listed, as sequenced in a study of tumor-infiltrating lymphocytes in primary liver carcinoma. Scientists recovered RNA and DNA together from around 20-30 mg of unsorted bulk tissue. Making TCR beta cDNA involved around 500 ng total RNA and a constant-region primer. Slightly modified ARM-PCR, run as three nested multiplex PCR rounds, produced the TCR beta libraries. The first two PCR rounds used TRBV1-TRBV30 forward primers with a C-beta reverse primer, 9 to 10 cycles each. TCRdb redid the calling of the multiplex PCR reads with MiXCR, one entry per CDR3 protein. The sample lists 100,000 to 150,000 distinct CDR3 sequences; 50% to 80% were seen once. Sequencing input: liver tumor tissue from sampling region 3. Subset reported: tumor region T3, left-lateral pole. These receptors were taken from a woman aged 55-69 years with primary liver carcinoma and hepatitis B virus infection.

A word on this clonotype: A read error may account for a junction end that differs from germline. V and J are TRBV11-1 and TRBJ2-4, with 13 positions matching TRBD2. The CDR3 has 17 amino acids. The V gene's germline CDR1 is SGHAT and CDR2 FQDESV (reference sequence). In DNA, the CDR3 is TGTGCCAGCAGATTTCCCGGGACTAGCGGGACCAAAAACATTCAGTATTTC. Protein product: CASRFPGTSGTKNIQYF.

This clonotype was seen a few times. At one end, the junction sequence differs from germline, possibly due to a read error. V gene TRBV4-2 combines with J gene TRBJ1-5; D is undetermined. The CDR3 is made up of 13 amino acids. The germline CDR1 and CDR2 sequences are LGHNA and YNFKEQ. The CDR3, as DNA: TGTGCCACCAGCCAAACAGTTGCTCAGTCCCAGCATTTT. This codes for CATSQTVAQSQHF.

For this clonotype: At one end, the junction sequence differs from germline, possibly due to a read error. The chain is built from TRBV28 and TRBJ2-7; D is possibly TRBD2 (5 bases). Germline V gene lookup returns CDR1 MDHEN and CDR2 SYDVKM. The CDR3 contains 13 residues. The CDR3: CTSSQTDSPEQYF. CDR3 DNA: TGTACCAGCTCCCAAACGGACTCCCCCGAGCAGTACTTC.

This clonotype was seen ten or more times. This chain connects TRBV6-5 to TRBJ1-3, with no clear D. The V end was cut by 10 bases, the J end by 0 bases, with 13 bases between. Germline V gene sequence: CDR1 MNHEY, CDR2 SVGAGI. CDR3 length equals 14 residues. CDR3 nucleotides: TGTGCCACCTCCCGGGCCTCCTCTGGAAACACCATATATTTT. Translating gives CATSRASSGNTIYF.

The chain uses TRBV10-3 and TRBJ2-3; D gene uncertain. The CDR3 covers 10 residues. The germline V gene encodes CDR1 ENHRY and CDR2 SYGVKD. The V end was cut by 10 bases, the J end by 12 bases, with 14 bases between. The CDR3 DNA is TGTGCCACCAAAGACACCTCACAGTATTTT. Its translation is CATKDTSQYF.

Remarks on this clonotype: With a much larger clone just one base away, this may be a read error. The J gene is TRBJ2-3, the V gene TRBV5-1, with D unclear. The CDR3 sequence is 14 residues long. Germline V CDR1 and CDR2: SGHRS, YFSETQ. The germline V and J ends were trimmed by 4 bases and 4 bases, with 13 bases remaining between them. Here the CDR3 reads CASSPSHSADTQYF. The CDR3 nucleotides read TGCGCCAGCAGCCCATCCCATTCGGCAGATACGCAGTATTTT.

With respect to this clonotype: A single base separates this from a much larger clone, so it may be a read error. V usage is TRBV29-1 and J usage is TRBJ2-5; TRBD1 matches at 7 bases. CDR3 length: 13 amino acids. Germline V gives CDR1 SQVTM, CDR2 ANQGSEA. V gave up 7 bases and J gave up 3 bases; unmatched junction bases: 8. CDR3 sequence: CSAAGTVEETQYF. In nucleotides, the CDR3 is TGCAGCGCCGCCGGGACAGTCGAAGAGACCCAGTACTTC.

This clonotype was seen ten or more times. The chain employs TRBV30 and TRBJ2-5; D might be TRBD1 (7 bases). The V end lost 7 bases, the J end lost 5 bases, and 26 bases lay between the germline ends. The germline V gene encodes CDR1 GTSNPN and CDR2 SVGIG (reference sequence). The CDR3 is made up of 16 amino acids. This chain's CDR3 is CASGSGGTAKEETQYF. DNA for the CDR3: TGTGCCTCAGGGTCAGGCGGGACAGCGAAAGAGGAGACCCAGTACTTC.

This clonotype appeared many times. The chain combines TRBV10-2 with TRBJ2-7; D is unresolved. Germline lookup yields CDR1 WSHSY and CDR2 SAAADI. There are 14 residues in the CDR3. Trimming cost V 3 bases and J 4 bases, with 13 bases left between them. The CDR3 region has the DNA TGCGCCAGCAGTGACTGGGCAGGATTATACGAGCAGTACTTC. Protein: CASSDWAGLYEQYF.

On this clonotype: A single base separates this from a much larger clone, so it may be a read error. The CDR3 coding sequence is TGTGCCAGCAGTCGTGTCGGGACAACTATCACAGATACGCAGTATTTT. Protein: CASSRVGTTITDTQYF. The genes are TRBV6-6 and TRBJ2-3, with a weak D call TRBD1 (6 bases). CDR3 length: 16 residues. Looked up from germline, CDR1 is MNHNY and CDR2 is SVGAGI (reference sequence). Trimming stripped 5 bases from V and 2 bases from J, with 17 bases between.

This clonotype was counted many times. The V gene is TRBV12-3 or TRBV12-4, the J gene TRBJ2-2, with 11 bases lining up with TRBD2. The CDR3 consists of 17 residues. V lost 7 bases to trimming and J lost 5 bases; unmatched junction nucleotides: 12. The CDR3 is CASTLRLAGGGTGELFF. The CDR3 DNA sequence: TGTGCCAGCACCCTACGGCTAGCGGGAGGAGGGACCGGGGAGCTGTTTTTT.

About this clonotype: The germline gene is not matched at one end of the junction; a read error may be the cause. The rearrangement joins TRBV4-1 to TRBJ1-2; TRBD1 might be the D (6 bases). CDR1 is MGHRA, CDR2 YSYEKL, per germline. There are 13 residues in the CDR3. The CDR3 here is CASSRDMRGGYTF. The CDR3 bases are TGCGCAAGCAGCCGGGACATGAGGGGTGGCTACACCTTC.

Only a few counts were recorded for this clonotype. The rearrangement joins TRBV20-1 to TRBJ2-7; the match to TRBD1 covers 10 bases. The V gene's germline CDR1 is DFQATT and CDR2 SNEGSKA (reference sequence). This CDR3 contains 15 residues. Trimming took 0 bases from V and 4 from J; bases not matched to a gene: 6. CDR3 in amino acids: CSARDQGTGVYEQYF. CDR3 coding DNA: TGCAGTGCTAGAGATCAGGGGACAGGGGTGTACGAGCAGTACTTC.

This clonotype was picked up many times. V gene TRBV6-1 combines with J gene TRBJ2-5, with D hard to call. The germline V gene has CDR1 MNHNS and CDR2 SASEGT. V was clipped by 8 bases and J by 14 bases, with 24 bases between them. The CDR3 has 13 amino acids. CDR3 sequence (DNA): TGTGCCAGCTCTGAGGCGGCCCTCTCATACAGTTACTTC. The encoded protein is CASSEAALSYSYF.

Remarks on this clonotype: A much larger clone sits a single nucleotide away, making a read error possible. The CDR3 sequence: CASSRGLVNSLLHF. The CDR3 bases are TGTGCCAGCAGCCGGGGGCTCGTAAATTCACTCCTCCACTTT. V is TRBV6-1 and J is TRBJ1-6; TRBD1 might be the D (6 bases). Germline V CDR1 and CDR2: MNHNS, SASEGT. This CDR3 region has 14 residues.

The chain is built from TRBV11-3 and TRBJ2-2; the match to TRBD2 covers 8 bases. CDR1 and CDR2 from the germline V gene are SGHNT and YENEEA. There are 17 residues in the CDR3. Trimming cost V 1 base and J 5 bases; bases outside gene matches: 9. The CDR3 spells CASSLGRPAGDTGELFF. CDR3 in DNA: TGTGCCAGCAGCTTAGGCAGGCCAGCGGGAGATACCGGGGAGCTGTTTTTT. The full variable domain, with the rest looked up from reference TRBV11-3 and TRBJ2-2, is EAGVVQSPRYKIIEKKQPVAFWCNPISGHNTLYWYLQNLGQGPELLIRYENEEAVDDSQLPKDRFSAERLKGVDSTLKIQPAELGDSAVYLCASSLGRPAGDTGELFFGEGSRLTVL.

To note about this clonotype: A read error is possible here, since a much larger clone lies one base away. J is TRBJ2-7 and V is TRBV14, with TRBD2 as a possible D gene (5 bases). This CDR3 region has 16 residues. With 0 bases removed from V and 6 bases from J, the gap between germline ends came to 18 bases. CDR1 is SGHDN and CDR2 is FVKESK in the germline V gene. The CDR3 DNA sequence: TGTGCCAGCAGCCAAGATGGCGTGAGGGCCAGCGCCGAGCAGTACTTC. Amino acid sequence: CASSQDGVRASAEQYF.

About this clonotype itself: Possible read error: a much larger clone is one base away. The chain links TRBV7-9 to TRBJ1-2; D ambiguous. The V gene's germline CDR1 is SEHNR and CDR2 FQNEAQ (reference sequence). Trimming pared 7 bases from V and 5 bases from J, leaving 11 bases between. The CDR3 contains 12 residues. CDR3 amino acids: CASTVAEYGYTF. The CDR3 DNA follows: TGTGCCAGCACGGTGGCTGAGTATGGCTACACCTTC.

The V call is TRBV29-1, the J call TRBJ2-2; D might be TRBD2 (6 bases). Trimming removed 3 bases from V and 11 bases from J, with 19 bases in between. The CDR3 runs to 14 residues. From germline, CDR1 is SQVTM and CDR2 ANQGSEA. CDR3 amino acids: CSVDAGMGSEELFF. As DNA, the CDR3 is TGCAGCGTTGACGCGGGAATGGGATCCGAAGAGCTGTTTTTT.

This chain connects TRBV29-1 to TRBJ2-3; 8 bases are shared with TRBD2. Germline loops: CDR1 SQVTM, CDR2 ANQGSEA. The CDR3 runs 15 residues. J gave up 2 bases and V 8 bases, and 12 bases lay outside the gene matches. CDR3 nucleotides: TGCAGCACACGAGGGCTAGCGGGCCTCACAGATACGCAGTATTTT. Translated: CSTRGLAGLTDTQYF.

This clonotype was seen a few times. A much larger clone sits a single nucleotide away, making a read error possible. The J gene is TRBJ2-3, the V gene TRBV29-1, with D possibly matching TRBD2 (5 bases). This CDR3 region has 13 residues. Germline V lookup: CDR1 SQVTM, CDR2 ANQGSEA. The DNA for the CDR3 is TGCAACTCGAGCCCGGGGAACACAGATACGCAGTATTTT. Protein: CNSSPGNTDTQYF.

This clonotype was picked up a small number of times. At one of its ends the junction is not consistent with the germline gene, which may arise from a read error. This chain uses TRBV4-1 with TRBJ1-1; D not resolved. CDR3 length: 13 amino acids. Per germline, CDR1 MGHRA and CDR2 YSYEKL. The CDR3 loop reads CASSRGPESEVFF. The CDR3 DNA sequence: TGTGCCAGCAGCCGTGGACCCGAATCCGAAGTTTTCTTT.

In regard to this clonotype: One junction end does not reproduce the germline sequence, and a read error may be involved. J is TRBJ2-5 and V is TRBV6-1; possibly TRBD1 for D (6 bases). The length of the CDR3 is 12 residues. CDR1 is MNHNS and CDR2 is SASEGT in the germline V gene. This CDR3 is CASGQHSYEQHF. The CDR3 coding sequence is TGTGCCAGCGGACAGCATTCCTACGAGCAGCACTTC.

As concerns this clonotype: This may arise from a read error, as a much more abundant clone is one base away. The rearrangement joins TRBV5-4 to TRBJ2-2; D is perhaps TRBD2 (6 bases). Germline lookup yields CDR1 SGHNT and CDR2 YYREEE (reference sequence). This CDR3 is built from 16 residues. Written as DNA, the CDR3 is TGTGCCAGCAGCCCTCGACTAGAGGGGAACACCGGGAAGCTGTTTTTT. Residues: CASSPRLEGNTGKLFF.

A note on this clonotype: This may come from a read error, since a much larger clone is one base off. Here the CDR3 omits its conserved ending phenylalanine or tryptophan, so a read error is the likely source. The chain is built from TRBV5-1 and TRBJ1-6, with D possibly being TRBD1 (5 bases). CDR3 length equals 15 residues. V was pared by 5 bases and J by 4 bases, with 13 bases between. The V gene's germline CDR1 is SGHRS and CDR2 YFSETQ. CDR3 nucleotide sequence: TGCGCCAGCAGGCCCGGGACGGCGTATAATTCACCCCTCCACTCT. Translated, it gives CASRPGTAYNSPLHS.

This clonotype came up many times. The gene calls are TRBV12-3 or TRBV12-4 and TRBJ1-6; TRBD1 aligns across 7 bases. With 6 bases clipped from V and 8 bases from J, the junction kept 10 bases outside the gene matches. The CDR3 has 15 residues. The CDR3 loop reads CASSPRGVRDSPLHF. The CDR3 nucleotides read TGTGCCAGCAGCCCCAGGGGGGTTCGGGATTCACCCCTCCACTTT.